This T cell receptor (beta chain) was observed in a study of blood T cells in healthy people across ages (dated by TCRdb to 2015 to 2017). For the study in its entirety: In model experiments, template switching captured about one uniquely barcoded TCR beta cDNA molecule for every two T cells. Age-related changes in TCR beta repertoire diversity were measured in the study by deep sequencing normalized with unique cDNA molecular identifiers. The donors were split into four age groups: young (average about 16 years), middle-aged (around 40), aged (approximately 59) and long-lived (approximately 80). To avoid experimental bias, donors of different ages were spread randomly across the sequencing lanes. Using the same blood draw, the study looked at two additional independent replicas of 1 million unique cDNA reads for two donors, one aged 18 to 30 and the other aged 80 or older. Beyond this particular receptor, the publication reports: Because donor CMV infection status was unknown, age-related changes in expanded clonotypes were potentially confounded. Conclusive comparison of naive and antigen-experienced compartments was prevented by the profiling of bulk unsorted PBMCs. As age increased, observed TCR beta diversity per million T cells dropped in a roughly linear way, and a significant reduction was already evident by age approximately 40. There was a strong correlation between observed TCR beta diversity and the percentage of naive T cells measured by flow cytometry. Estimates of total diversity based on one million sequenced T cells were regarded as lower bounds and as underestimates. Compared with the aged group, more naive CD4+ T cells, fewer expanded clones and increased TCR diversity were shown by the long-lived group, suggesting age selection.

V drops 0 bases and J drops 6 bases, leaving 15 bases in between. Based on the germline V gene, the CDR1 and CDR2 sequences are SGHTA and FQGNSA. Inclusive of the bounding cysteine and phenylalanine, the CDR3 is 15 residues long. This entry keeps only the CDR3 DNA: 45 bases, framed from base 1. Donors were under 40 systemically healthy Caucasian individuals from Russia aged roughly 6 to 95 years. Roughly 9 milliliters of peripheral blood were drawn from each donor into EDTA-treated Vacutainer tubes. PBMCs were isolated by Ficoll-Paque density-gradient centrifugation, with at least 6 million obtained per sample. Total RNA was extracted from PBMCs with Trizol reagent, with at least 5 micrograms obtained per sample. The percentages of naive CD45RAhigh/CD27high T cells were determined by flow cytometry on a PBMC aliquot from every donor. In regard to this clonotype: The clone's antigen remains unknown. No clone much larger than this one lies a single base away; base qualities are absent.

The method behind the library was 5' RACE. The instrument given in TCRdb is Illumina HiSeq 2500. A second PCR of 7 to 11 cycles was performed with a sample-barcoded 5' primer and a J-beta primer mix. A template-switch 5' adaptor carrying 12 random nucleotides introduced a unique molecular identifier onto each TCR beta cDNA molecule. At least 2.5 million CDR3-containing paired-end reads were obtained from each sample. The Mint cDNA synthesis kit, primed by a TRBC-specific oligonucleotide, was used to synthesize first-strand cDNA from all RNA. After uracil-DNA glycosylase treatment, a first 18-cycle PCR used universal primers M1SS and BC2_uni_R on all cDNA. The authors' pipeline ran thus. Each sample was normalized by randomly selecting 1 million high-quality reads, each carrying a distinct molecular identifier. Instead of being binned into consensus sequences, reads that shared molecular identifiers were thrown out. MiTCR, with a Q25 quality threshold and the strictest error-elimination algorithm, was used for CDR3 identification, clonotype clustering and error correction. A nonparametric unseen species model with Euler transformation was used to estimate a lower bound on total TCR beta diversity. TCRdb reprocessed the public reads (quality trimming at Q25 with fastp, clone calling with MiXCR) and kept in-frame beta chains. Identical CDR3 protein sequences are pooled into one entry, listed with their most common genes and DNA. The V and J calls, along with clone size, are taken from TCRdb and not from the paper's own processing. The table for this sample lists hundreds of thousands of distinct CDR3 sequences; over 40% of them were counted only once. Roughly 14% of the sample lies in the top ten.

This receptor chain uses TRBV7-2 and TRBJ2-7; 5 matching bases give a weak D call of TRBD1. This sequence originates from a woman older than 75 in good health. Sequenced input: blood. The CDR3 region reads CASSLAQGALAEQYF. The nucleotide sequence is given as TGTGCCAGCAGCTTAGCGCAAGGGGCCTTGGCCGAGCAGTACTTC.